This T cell receptor (beta chain) was captured in a study of blood T cells in healthy people across ages. Regarding the study as a whole: Donor CMV status was unknown, possibly confounding expanded clonotype changes.

The germline CDR1 and CDR2 sequences are DFQATT and SNEGSKA (reference sequence). This CDR3 is 18 amino acids long. V was clipped by 1 base and J by 5 bases; unmatched bases: 14. The total RNA that was extracted per sample amounted to at least 5 micrograms. For the second PCR, which ran for about 6 to 11 cycles, a sample-barcoded 5' primer and a J-beta primer mix were used. Each of the samples gave a minimum of 2.5 million paired-end reads that contained CDR3. From the 5' RACE reads, TCRdb called clonotypes with MiXCR, one entry per CDR3 protein. Of some 690,000 distinct CDR3 sequences in the sample, about 24% were seen once. Note on this clonotype: The antigen remains unidentified.

The TCR comes from a man between 65 and 85 years old in good health. This rearrangement joins TRBV20-1 to TRBJ2-5; TRBD2 aligns across 12 bases. Sequenced: blood. CDR3 in amino acids: CSARGGWTSGATQETQYF. CDR3 DNA sequence: TGCAGTGCTAGAGGGGGGTGGACTAGCGGGGCTACTCAGGAGACCCAGTACTTC.